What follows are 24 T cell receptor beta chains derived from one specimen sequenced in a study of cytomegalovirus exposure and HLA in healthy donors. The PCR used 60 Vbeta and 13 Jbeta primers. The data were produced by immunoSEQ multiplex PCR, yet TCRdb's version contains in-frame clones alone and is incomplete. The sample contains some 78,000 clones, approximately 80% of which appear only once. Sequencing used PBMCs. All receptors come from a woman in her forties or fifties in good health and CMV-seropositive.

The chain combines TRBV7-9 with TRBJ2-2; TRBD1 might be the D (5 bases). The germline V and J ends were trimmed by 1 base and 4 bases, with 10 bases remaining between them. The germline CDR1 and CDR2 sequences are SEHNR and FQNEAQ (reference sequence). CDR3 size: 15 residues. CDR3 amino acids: CASSLETGITGELFF. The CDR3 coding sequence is TGTGCCAGCAGCTTAGAAACAGGAATCACCGGGGAGCTGTTTTTT.

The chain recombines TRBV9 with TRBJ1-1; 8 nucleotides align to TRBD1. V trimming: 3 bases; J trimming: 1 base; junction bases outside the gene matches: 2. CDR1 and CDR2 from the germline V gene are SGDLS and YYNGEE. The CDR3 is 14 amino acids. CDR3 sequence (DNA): TGTGCCAGCAGCGGACAGGGGAAGAACACTGAAGCTTTCTTT. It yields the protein CASSGQGKNTEAFF. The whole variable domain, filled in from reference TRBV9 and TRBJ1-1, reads DSGVTQTPKHLITATGQRVTLRCSPRSGDLSVYWYQQSLDQGLQFLIQYYNGEERAKGNILERFSAQQFPDLHSELNLSSLELGDSALYFCASSGQGKNTEAFFGQGTRLTVV.

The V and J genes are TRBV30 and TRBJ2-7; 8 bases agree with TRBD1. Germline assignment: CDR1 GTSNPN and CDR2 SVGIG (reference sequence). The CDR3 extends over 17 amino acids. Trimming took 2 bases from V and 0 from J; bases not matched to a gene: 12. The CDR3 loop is CAWSSPRQGKTSYEQYV. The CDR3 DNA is TGTGCCTGGAGTTCACCCAGACAGGGGAAGACCTCCTACGAGCAGTACGTC.

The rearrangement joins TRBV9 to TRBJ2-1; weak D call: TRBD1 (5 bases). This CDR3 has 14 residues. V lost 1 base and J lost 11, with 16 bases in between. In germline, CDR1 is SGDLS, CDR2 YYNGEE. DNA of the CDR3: TGTGCCAGCAGCGTACGCGAAGGGGCCAGAAAGCAGTTCTTC. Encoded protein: CASSVREGARKQFF. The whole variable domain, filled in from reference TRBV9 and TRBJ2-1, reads DSGVTQTPKHLITATGQRVTLRCSPRSGDLSVYWYQQSLDQGLQFLIQYYNGEERAKGNILERFSAQQFPDLHSELNLSSLELGDSALYFCASSVREGARKQFFGPGTRLTVL.

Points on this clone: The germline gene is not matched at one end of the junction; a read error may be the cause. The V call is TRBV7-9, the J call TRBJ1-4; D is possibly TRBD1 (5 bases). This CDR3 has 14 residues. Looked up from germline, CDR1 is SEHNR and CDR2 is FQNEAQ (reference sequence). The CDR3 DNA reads TGTTCCAGCAGCTTACGAGGAGGGGACGAAAAACTGTTTTTT. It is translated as CSSSLRGGDEKLFF.

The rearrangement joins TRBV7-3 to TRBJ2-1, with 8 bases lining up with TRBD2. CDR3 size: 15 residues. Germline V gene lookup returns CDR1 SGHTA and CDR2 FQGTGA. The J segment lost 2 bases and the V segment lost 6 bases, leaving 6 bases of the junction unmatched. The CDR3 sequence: CASSRTGGAYNEQFF. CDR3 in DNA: TGTGCCAGCAGTCGTACGGGGGGGGCCTACAATGAGCAGTTCTTC.

The CDR3 DNA reads TGTGCCAGCAGCCCCGCCAGGACAGGGTTCCTTGGCTACACCTTC. Translating it yields CASSPARTGFLGYTF. The V gene is TRBV11-3, the J gene TRBJ1-2; TRBD1 aligns across 8 bases. The CDR3 covers 15 residues. V trimming: 5 bases; J trimming: 7 bases; junction bases outside the gene matches: 12. Germline values: CDR1 SGHNT, CDR2 YENEEA. Using reference TRBV11-3 and TRBJ1-2 for the parts outside the CDR3, the full variable domain is EAGVVQSPRYKIIEKKQPVAFWCNPISGHNTLYWYLQNLGQGPELLIRYENEEAVDDSQLPKDRFSAERLKGVDSTLKIQPAELGDSAVYLCASSPARTGFLGYTFGSGTRLTVV.

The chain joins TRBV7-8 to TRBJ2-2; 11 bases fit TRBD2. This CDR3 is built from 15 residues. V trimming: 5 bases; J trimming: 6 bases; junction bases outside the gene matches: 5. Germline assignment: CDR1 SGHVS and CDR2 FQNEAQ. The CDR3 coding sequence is TGTGCCAGCAGCACTAGCGGGGGTATCGCCGGGGAGCTGTTTTTT. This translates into CASSTSGGIAGELFF.

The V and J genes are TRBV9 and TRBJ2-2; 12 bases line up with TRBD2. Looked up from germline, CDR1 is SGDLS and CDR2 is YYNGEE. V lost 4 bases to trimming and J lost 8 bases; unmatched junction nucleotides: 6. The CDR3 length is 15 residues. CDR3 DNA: TGTGCCAGCAGCACCCTAGCGGGAGGGTCAGGGGAGCTGTTTTTT. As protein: CASSTLAGGSGELFF.

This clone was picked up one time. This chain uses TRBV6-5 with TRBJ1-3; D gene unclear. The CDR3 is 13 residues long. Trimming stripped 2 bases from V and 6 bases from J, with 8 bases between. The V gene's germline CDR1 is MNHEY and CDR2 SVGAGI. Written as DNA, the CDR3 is TGTGCCAGCAGTTACAGCGAAAAAAACACCATATATTTT. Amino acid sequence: CASSYSEKNTIYF.

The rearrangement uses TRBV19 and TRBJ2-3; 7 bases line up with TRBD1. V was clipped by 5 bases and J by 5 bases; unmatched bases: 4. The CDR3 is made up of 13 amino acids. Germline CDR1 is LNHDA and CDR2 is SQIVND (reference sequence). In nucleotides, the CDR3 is TGTGCCAGTAGTGACAGGGTGAAAGATACGCAGTATTTT. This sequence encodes CASSDRVKDTQYF.

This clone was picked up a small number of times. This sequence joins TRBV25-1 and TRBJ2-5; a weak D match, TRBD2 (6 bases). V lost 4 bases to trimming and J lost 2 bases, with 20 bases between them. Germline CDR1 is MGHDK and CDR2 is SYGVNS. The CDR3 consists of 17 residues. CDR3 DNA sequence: TGTGCCAGCAGTGGGGCAGCGGAGGGTTCGAAGCAAGAGACCCAGTACTTC. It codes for CASSGAAEGSKQETQYF.

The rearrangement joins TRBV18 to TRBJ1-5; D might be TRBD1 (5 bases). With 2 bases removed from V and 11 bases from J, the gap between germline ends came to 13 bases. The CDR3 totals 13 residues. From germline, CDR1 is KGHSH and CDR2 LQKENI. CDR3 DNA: TGTGCCAGCTCACCAGCCGAGGACACTTCCCAGCATTTT. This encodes CASSPAEDTSQHF.

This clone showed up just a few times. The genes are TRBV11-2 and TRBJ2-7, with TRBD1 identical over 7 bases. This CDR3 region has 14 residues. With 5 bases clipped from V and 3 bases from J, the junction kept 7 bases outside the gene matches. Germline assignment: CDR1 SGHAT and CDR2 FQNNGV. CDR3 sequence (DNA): TGTGCCAGCAGCGCCGCGGACAGGATCTACGAGCAGTACGTC. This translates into CASSAADRIYEQYV.

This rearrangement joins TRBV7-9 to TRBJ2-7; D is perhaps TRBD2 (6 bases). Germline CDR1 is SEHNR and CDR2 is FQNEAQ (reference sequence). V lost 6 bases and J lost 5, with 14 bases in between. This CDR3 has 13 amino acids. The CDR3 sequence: CASSRRGKDEQYV. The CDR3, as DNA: TGTGCCAGCAGTAGACGGGGGAAAGACGAGCAGTACGTC.

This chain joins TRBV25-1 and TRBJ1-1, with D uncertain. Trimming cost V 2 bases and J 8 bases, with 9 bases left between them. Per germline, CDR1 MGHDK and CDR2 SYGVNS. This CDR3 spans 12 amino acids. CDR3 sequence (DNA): TGTGCCAGCAGTGAACCTGGGAGAGAAGCTTTCTTT. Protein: CASSEPGREAFF.

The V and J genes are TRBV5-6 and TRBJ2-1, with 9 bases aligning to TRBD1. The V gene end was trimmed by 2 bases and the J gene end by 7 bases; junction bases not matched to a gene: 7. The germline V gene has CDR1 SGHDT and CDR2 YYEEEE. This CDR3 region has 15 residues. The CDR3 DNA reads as TGTGCCAGCAGCTTCAGAGGGACAGGGCGTAATGAGCAGTTCTTC. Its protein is CASSFRGTGRNEQFF.

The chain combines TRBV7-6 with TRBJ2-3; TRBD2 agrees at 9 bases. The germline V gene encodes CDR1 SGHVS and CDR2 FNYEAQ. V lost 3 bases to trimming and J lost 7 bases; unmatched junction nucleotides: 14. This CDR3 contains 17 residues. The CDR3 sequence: CASSFKARQRGENTQYF. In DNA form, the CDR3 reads TGTGCCAGCAGCTTTAAGGCCCGCCAGCGGGGGGAAAATACGCAGTATTTT.

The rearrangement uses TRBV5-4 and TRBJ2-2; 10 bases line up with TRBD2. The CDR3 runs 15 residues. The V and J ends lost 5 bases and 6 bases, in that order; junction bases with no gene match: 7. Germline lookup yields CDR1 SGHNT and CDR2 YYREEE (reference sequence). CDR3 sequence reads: CASSSSGRAAGELFF. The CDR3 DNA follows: TGTGCCAGCAGTTCCAGCGGGAGGGCCGCCGGGGAGCTGTTTTTT.

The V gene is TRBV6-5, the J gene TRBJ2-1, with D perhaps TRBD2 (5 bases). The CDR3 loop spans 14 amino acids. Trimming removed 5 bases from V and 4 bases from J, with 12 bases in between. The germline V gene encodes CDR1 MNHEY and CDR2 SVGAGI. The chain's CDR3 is CASSVVGIYNEQFF. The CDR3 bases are TGTGCCAGCAGTGTAGTCGGGATTTACAATGAGCAGTTCTTC.

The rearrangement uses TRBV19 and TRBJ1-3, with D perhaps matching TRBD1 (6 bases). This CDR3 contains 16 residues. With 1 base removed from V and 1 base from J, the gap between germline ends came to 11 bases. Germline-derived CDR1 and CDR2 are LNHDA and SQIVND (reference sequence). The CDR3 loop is CASSIASGQSGNTIYF. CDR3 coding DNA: TGTGCCAGTAGTATAGCGTCCGGACAGTCTGGAAACACCATATATTTT.

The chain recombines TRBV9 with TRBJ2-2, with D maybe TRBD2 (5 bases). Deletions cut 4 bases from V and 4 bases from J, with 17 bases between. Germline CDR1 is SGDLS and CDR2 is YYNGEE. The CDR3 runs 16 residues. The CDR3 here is CASSPPRGLFTGELFF. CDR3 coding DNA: TGTGCCAGCAGCCCCCCTCGAGGGCTTTTCACCGGGGAGCTGTTTTTT.

For the CDR3, the DNA is TGTGCCAGCAGCCCCGCAGGAATCTCTGGAAACACCATATATTTT. This sequence encodes CASSPAGISGNTIYF. The genes are TRBV7-9 and TRBJ1-3; D ambiguous. CDR1 is SEHNR and CDR2 is FQNEAQ in the germline V gene (reference sequence). The CDR3 has 15 residues. The germline V and J ends were trimmed by 5 bases and 0 bases, with 11 bases remaining between them.

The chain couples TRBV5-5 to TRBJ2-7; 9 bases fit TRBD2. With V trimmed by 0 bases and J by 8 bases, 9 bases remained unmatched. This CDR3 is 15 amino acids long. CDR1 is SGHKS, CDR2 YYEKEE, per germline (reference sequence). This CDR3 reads CASSLVGSGREQQYV. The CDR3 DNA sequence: TGTGCCAGCAGCTTGGTAGGTAGCGGGAGAGAACAGCAGTACGTC.